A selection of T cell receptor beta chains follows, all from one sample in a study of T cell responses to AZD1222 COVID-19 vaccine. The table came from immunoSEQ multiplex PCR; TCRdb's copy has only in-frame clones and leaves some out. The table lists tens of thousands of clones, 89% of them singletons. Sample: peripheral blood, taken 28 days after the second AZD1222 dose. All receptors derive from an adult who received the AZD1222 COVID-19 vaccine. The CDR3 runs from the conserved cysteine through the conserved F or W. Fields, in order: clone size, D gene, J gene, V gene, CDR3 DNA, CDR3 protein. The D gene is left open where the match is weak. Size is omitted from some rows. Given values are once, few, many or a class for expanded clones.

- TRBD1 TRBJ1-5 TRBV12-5 TGTGCTAGTGGTTTGTTTGACAGGGGAAATCAGCCCCAGCATTTT CASGLFDRGNQPQHF
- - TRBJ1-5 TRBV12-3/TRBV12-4 TGTGCCAGCAGTTTTCCGGGAGGACAGCCCCAGCATTTT CASSFPGGQPQHF
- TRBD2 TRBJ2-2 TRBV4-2 TGTGCCAGCAGCCGGGAGACTAGCCCCGGGGAGCTGTTTTTT CASSRETSPGELFF
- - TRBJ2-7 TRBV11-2 TGTGCCAGCAGCCCCCGGGACCCCCAAAGCCCCTACGAGCAGTACTTC CASSPRDPQSPYEQYF
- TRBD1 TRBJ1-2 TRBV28 TGTGCCAGTCAGGGGGGTAAAGGGGGCTACTATGGCTACACCTTC CASQGGKGGYYGYTF
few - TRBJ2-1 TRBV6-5 TGTGCCAGCACCCTCCCCAGTGGGTACAATGAGCAGTTCTTC CASTLPSGYNEQFF
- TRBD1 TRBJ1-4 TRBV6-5 TGTGCCAGCAGTTCATCGGCAGGGGGAGGAGAAAAACTGTTTTTT CASSSSAGGGEKLFF
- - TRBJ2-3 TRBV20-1 TGCAGTGCTATAGAAGTCGATACGCAGTATTTT CSAIEVDTQYF
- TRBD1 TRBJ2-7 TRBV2 TGTGCCAGCACCTCACTTCGGGACAGAGAGTACGAGCAGTACTTC CASTSLRDREYEQYF
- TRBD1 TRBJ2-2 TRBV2 TGTGCCAGCAAGGGGACAGTTTTTTTTGCCGGGGAGCTGTTTTTT CASKGTVFFAGELFF